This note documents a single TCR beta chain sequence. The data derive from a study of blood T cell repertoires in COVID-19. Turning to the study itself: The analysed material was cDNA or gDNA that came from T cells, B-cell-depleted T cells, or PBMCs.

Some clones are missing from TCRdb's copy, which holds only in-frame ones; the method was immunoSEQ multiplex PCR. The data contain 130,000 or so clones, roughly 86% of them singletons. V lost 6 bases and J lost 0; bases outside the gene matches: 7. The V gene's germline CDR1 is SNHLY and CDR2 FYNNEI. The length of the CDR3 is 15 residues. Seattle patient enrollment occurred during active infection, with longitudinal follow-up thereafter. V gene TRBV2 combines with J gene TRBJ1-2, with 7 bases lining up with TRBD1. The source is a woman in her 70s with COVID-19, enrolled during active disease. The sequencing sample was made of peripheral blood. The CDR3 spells CASRPGTAANYGYTF. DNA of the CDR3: TGTGCCAGCAGACCCGGGACAGCCGCTAACTATGGCTACACCTTC.